This T cell receptor beta chain was identified in a study of identical twins. Study outcomes and limitations: While abundant cord blood beta clonotypes carried fewer insertions, memory repertoires showed no such pattern.

There are 11 residues in the CDR3. Looked up from germline, CDR1 is DFQATT and CDR2 is SNEGSKA (reference sequence). Trimming pared 4 bases from V and 6 bases from J, leaving 9 bases between. One entry per CDR3 protein results from TCRdb running MiXCR on the 5' RACE reads. Of 400,000 to 600,000 distinct CDR3 sequences listed, approximately 20% are singletons. There are a few counts of this clonotype. Its cognate antigen is unknown. These data also featured in a second study, about yellow fever vaccine responses in identical twins. As reported in that work: Vaccine-induced T cell responses in twins were reportedly observed to appear partly convergent, partly personalized.

The TCR originated in a woman aged 18 to 35 in good health. The chain is built from TRBV20-1 and TRBJ1-2; D gene unclear. The sequenced sample consisted of CD4+ T cells sorted from blood. CDR3 protein: CSATRTHGYTF. CDR3 coding DNA: TGCAGTGCTACCAGGACCCATGGCTACACCTTC.